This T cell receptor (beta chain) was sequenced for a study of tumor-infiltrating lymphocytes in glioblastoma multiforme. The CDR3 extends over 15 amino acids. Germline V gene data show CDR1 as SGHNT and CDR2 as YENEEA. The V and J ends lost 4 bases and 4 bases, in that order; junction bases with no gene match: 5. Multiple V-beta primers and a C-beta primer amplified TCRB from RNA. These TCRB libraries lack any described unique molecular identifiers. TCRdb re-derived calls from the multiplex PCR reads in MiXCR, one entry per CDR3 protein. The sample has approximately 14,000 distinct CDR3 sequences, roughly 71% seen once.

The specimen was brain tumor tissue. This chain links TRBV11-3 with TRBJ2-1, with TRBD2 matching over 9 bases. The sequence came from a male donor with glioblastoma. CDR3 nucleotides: TGTGCCAGCAGCTCGACTAGCGGAGAGTACAATGAGCAGTTCTTC. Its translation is CASSSTSGEYNEQFF.